This entry describes one TCR beta chain. CDR1 is MNHEY, CDR2 SVGAGI, per germline. The CDR3 totals 14 residues. V gave up 6 bases and J gave up 4 bases, with 13 bases separating them. The data stem from a study of blood T cell repertoires in COVID-19. Study summary: The origin of the acute and convalescent COVID-19 samples was the United States, Italy and Spain. Sample material is recorded as cDNA or gDNA derived from T cells, B-cell-depleted T cells, or PBMCs.

In the original workflow: Reference gene primer amplification gave nucleated cell count estimates. Clones were read by immunoSEQ multiplex PCR, and TCRdb kept only the in-frame ones, dropping some. V and J calls and clone size are copied from that table; D and trimming were computed from the DNA. The sample records some 330,000 clones, roughly 90% being singletons. V and J are TRBV6-5 and TRBJ1-5; TRBD1 is a possible D gene (6 bases). The receptor's source is a woman between 50 and 59 years old with active or convalescent COVID-19. The sample consisted of peripheral blood. CDR3 DNA: TGTGCCAGCAGGGCACAGGGATGGAATCAGCCCCAGCATTTT. It yields the protein CASRAQGWNQPQHF.